What follows describes a single TCR beta chain. Its antigen is undetermined. The data derive from a study of cytomegalovirus exposure and HLA in healthy donors. Germline V gives CDR1 SGHRS, CDR2 YFSETQ. This CDR3 spans 14 amino acids. V trimming: 6 bases; J trimming: 8 bases; junction bases outside the gene matches: 11. The PCR contained 60 Vbeta and 13 Jbeta primers. Measured with immunoSEQ multiplex PCR; TCRdb has only the in-frame clones, and not every one. Seen here are under 200,000 clones, around 84% observed once, and the top ten hold around 3%. Study findings and constraints: TCR beta sequences reportedly predicted most subjects' HLA-A and HLA-B alleles accurately. Prior analysis indicated that the majority of TCR beta V segments exhibited productivity approximately 87% or approximately 30% of the time.

V is TRBV5-1 and J is TRBJ2-1, with 7 positions matching TRBD2. Sequenced input: PBMCs. The source of this sequence is a woman between 45 and 65 years old in good health and CMV-seropositive. Written as DNA, the CDR3 is TGCGCCAGCACCGGGGACTATTTAGTGGATGAGCAGTTCTTC. It is translated as CASTGDYLVDEQFF.